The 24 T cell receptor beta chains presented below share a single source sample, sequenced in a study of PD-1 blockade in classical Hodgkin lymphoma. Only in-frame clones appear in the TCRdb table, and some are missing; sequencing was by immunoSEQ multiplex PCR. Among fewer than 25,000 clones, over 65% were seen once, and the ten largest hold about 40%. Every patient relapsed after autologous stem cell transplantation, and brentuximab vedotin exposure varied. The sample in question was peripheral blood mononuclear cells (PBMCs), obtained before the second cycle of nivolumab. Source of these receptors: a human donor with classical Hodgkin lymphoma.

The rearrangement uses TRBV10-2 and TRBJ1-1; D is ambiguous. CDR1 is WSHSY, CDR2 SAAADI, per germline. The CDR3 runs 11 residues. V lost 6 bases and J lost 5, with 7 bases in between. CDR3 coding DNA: TGCGCCAGCAGGAGAGGGACTGAAGCTTTCTTT. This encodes CASRRGTEAFF.

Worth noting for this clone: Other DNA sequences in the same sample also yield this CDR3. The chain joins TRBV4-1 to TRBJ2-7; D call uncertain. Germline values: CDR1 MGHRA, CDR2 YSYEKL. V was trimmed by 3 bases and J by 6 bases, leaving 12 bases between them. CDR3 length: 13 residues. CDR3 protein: CASSQVWGFEQYF. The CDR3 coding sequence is TGCGCCAGCAGCCAGGTTTGGGGATTCGAGCAGTACTTC.

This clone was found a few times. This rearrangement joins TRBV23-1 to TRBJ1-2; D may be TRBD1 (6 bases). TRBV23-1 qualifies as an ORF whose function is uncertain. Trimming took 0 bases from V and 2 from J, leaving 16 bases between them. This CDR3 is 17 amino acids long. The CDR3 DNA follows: TGCGCCAGCAGTCAATCTTGGACAGAGAAACCCAACTATGGCTACACCTTC. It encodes CASSQSWTEKPNYGYTF.

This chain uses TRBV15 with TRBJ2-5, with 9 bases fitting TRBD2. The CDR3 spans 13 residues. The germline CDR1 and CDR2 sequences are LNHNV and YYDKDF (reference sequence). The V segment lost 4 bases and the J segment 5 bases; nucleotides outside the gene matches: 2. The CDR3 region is CATSKRGAETQYF. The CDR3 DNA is TGTGCCACCAGCAAGCGGGGGGCGGAGACCCAGTACTTC.

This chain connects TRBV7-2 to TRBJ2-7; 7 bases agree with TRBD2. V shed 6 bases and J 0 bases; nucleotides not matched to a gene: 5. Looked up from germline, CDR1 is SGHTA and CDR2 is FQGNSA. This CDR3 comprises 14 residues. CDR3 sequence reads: CASSWGGSSYEQYF. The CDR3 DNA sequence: TGTGCCAGCAGTTGGGGAGGGTCCTCCTACGAGCAGTACTTC.

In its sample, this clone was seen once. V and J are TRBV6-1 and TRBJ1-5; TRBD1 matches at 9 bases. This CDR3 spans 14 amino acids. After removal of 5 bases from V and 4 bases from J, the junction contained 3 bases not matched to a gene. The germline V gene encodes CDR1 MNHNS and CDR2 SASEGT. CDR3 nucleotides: TGTGCCAGCAGTTCCGGGACAGGGAATCAGCCCCAGCATTTT. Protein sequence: CASSSGTGNQPQHF.

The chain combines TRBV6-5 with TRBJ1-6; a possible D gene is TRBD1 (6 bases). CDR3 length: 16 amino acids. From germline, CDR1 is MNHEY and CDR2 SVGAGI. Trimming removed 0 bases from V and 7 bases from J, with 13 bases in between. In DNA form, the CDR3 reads TGTGCCAGCAGTTACTCGAGTACAGGGCCCAATTCACCCCTCCACTTT. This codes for CASSYSSTGPNSPLHF.

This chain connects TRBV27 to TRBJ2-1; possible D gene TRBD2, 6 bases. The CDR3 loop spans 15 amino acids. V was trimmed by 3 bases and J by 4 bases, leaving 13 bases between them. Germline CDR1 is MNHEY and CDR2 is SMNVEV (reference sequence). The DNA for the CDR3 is TGTGCCAGCAGTTTCATTAGCGGTATTTACAATGAGCAGTTCTTC. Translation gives CASSFISGIYNEQFF.

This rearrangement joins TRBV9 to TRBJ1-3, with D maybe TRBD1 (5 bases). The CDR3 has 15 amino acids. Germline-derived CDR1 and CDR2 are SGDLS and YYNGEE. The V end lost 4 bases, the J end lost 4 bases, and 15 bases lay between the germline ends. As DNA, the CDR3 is TGTGCCAGCAGCCCTAATGGGGCAGTCGGAAACACCATATATTTT. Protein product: CASSPNGAVGNTIYF. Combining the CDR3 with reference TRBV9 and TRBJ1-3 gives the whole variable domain DSGVTQTPKHLITATGQRVTLRCSPRSGDLSVYWYQQSLDQGLQFLIQYYNGEERAKGNILERFSAQQFPDLHSELNLSSLELGDSALYFCASSPNGAVGNTIYFGEGSWLTVV.

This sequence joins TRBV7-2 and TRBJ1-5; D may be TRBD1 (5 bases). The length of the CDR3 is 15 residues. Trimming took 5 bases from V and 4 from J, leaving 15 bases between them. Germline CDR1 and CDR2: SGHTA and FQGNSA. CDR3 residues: CASSPRDGRNQPQHF. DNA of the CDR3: TGTGCCAGCAGCCCCCGGGACGGACGGAATCAGCCCCAGCATTTT. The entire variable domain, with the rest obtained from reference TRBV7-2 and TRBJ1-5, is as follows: GAGVSQSPSNKVTEKGKDVELRCDPISGHTALYWYRQSLGQGLEFLIYFQGNSAPDKSGLPSDRFSAERTGGSVSTLTIQRTQQEDSAVYLCASSPRDGRNQPQHFGDGTRLSIL.

The CDR3 here is CASSIYLGGQGLETQYF. In DNA form, the CDR3 reads TGTGCCAGTAGTATTTATCTCGGCGGACAGGGTCTGGAGACCCAGTACTTC. The rearrangement links TRBV19 to TRBJ2-5; TRBD1 matches 8 bases. This CDR3 is 17 amino acids long. CDR1 is LNHDA, CDR2 SQIVND, per germline (reference sequence). Trimming cost V 3 bases and J 5 bases; bases outside gene matches: 14.

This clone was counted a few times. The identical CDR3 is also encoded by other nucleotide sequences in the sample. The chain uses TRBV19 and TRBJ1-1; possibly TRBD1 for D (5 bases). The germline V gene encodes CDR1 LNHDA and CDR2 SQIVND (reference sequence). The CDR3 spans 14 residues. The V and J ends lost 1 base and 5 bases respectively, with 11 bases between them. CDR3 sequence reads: CASSIGAGRTEAFF. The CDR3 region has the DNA TGTGCCAGTAGTATAGGGGCAGGGAGGACTGAAGCTTTCTTT.

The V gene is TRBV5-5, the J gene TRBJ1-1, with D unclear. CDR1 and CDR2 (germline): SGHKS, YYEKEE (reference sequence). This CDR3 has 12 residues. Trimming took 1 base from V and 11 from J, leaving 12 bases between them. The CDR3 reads CASSLRSPTAFF. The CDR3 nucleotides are TGTGCCAGCAGCTTGAGATCCCCTACGGCTTTCTTT.

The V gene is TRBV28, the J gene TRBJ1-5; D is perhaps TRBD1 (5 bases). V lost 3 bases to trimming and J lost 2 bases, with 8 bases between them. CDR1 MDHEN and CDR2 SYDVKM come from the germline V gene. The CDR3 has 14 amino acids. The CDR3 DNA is TGTGCCAGCAGTTTCGGGGACGGCAATCAGCCCCAGCATTTT. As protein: CASSFGDGNQPQHF.

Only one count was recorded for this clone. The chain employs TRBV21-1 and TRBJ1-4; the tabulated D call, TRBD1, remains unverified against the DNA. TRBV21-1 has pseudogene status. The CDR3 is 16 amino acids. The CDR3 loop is CASSAGQDPTNEKLFF. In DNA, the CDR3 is TGTGCCAGCAGCGCCGGACAGGACCCAACTAATGAAAAACTGTTTTTT.

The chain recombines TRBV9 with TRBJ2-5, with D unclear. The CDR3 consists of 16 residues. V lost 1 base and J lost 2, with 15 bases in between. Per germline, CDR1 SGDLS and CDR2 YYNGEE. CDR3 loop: CASSVSPAPLQETQYF. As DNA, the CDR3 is TGTGCCAGCAGCGTAAGCCCAGCGCCGCTTCAAGAGACCCAGTACTTC.

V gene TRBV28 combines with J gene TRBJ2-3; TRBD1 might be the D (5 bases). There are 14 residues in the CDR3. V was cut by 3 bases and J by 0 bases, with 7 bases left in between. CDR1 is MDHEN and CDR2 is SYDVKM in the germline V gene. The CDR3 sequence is CASSFQGSTDTQYF. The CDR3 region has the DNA TGTGCCAGCAGTTTCCAGGGTAGCACAGATACGCAGTATTTT. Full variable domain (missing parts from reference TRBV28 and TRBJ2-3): DVKVTQSSRYLVKRTGEKVFLECVQDMDHENMFWYRQDPGLGLRLIYFSYDVKMKEKGDIPEGYSVSREKKERFSLILESASTNQTSMYLCASSFQGSTDTQYFGPGTRLTVL.

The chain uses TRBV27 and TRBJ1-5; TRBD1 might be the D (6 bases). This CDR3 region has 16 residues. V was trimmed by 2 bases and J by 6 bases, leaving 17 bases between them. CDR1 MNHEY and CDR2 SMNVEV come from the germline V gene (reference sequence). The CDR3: CASSLVGGQIPQPQHF. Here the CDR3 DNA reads TGTGCCAGCAGTTTAGTGGGGGGGCAGATCCCTCAGCCCCAGCATTTT.

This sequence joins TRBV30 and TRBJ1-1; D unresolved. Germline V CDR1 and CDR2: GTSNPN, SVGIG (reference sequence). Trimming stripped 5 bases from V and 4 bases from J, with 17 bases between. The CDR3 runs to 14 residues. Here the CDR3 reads CAWRESPAGTEAFF. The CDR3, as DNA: TGTGCCTGGCGAGAGAGCCCCGCGGGCACTGAAGCTTTCTTT.

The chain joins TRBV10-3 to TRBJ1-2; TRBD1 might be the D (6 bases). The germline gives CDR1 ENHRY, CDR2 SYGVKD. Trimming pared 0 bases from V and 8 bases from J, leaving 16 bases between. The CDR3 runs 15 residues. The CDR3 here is CAISESGGVPGGYTF. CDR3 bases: TGTGCCATCAGTGAGTCGGGGGGCGTCCCCGGGGGCTACACCTTC.

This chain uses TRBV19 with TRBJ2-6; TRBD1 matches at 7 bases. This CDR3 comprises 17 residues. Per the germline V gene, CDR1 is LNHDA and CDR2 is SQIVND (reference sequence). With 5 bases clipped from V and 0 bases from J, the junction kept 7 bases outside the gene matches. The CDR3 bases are TGTGCCAGTAGTGATTACAGGGGTAGCTCTGGGGCCAACGTCCTGACTTTC. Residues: CASSDYRGSSGANVLTF.

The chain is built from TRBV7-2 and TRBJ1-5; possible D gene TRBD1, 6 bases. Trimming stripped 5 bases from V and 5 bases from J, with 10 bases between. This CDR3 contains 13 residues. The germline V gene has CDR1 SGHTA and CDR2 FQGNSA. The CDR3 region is CASSPRTDQPQHF. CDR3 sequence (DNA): TGTGCCAGCAGCCCCAGGACAGATCAGCCCCAGCATTTT.

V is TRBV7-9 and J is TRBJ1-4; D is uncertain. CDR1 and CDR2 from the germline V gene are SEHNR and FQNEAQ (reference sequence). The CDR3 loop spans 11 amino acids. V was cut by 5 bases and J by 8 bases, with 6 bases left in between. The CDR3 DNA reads TGTGCCAGCAGCCCGGGGGAAAAACTGTTTTTT. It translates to CASSPGEKLFF.

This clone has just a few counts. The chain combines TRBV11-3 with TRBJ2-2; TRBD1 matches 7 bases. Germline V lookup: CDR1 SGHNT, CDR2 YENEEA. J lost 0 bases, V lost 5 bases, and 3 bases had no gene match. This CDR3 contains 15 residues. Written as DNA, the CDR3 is TGTGCCAGCAGCCTACAGGGGCCGAACACCGGGGAGCTGTTTTTT. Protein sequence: CASSLQGPNTGELFF.